The subject of this entry is one T cell receptor (beta chain). Individuals drawn from approximately 26 US areas were about 18 to 100 years old. Participants reported their clinical history, and cohort assignment relied on those reports. Symptom resolution, clearance, or two negative PCRs marked donors in Cohort 3 as recovered. This entry belongs to a study of blood T cell repertoires in COVID-19. Background on the study: Nucleic acid was either cDNA or gDNA, and it came from T cells, B-cell-depleted T cells, or PBMCs.

The germline V gene has CDR1 SGHDT and CDR2 YYEEEE. There are 17 residues in the CDR3. J gave up 4 bases and V 4 bases, and 12 bases lay outside the gene matches. Repertoires were generated with immunoSEQ multiplex PCR, while TCRdb's copy carries only in-frame clones and drops some. The data contain roughly 300,000 clones, under 90% of them singletons. Material: PBMCs or T cells enriched from blood (not recorded which). The receptor's source is a young man who had recovered from COVID-19. The V gene is TRBV5-6, the J gene TRBJ2-3, with 10 positions matching TRBD2. The CDR3 coding sequence is TGTGCCAGCAGCAGGAAGTCTAGCGGGAGTCTAGCAGATACGCAGTATTTT. This encodes CASSRKSSGSLADTQYF.